This T cell receptor beta chain was obtained from a study of blood T cell repertoires in COVID-19. Produced via immunoSEQ multiplex PCR; TCRdb's table is partial and in-frame only. Here the sample spans approximately 260,000 clones, approximately 86% being singletons. Losses at the gene ends were 6 bases for V and 6 bases for J; bases not matched to a gene: 4. CDR3 length equals 13 residues. Germline CDR1 and CDR2: MNHEY and SMNVEV (reference sequence). This receptor was obtained from a man aged 18 to 29 with active or convalescent COVID-19. Sequenced: peripheral blood. The J gene is TRBJ1-5, the V gene TRBV27; 8 bases are a match to TRBD1. The CDR3 coding sequence is TGTGCCAGCAGGACAGGGGCCTCTCAGCCCCAGCATTTT. It specifies CASRTGASQPQHF.